Described below is a single T cell receptor beta chain sequence and its context. The antigen is undetermined. This sample is drawn from a study of neoadjuvant nivolumab and ipilimumab in lung cancer. Overall study: Nivolumab 3 mg/kg was given days 1, 15 and 29, plus ipilimumab 1 mg/kg day 1 in combination. Study observations and caveats: Higher pretherapy blood TCR richness went with higher resected-tumor richness. Resected tumors had greater TCR richness and clonality than uninvolved lung.

Produced via immunoSEQ multiplex PCR; TCRdb's table is partial and in-frame only. This sample yields over 25,000 clones, of which approximately 83% are seen a single time; 5.1% belongs to the top ten. Sequencing used tumor tissue, obtained after neoadjuvant nivolumab, alone or with ipilimumab, at or shortly before surgery. The origin of this receptor is an adult with non-small cell lung cancer.

CDR3 bases: TGTGCCAGCTCACCGTCGGAGATCACCATGAACACTGAAGCTTTCTTT. Its protein product is CASSPSEITMNTEAFF. The chain uses TRBV18 and TRBJ1-1; D is unresolved. The CDR3 has 16 residues. Germline lookup yields CDR1 KGHSH and CDR2 LQKENI. Trimming shortened V by 3 bases and J by 0 bases, and 14 bases separated the two germline ends.